Below, one T cell receptor beta chain is given with its context. Produced via immunoSEQ multiplex PCR; TCRdb's table is partial and in-frame only. The sample shows about 30,000 clones, about nine tenths of them seen only once. This entry comes from a study of PD-1 blockade in classical Hodgkin lymphoma. Time point in this sample: newly diagnosed, previously untreated cHL patient sample. Magnetic negative selection was used to purify CD4+ T cells from PBMCs that had been thawed. The CDR3 contains 13 residues. Trimming left V 2 bases short and J 5 bases short, with 8 bases between. CDR1 is MRHNA, CDR2 SNTAGT, per germline.

This TCR was sampled from a human donor with classical Hodgkin lymphoma. The rearrangement joins TRBV6-4 to TRBJ2-3; D gene uncertain. Material for sequencing was CD4+ T cells from blood. The CDR3 sequence is CASSDNIEDTQYF. CDR3 in DNA: TGTGCCAGCAGTGACAATATCGAAGATACGCAGTATTTT.